The rows below give T cell receptor beta chains drawn from one sample of a study of regulatory T cells in long-lasting Graves disease. TCRdb reprocessed the multiplex PCR reads with MiXCR, giving one entry per CDR3 protein. The table includes around 250,000 distinct CDR3 sequences, 15% to 20% detected once. These sequences were also reported in another study, on T cells in Graves' hyperthyroidism and ophthalmopathy.

The starting material was peripheral blood mononuclear cells (PBMCs), obtained at new diagnosis, from a patient treated with antithyroid drugs. The receptors stem from a young woman with Graves disease. CDR3s include the opening cysteine and the closing phenylalanine or tryptophan. The D gene is left open where the match is weak. A clone size is listed for some rows: how often the clone was seen (once, few, many), or a class if it is expanded.

TRBV20-1,NA,TRBJ1-2,NA,CSATPDRGDGYTF,TGCAGTGCTACGCCAGACCGTGGGGATGGCTACACCTTC
TRBV20-1,many,TRBJ1-1,NA,CSVLRNTEAFF,TGCAGTGTTTTAAGAAACACTGAAGCTTTCTTT
TRBV20-1,many,TRBJ2-1,TRBD2,CSARRSGGYNEQFF,TGCAGTGCTAGACGGAGCGGGGGCTACAATGAGCAGTTCTTC
TRBV5-1,many,TRBJ1-1,NA,CASSYRRAGLDTEAFF,TGTGCCAGCAGCTACCGACGTGCCGGGTTGGACACTGAAGCTTTCTTT
TRBV9,many,TRBJ1-6,NA,CASSVGGGYNSPLHF,TGTGCCAGCAGCGTAGGAGGGGGCTATAATTCACCCCTCCACTTT
TRBV20-1,many,TRBJ2-3,TRBD2,CSLGGSTDTQYF,TGCAGTTTGGGGGGGAGCACAGATACGCAGTATTTT
TRBV5-1,many,TRBJ1-5,NA,CASSAGSVNQPQHF,TGTGCCAGCAGCGCCGGGAGCGTCAATCAGCCCCAGCATTTT
TRBV7-2,many,TRBJ1-1,NA,CASSLPGVNTEAFF,TGTGCCAGCAGCTTACCAGGTGTAAACACTGAAGCTTTCTTT
TRBV19,NA,TRBJ2-7,TRBD1,CASSIVGTGLREQYF,TGTGCCAGTAGTATTGTCGGGACAGGGCTTCGAGAGCAGTACTTC
TRBV20-1,many,TRBJ2-1,TRBD2,CSARNLAGDHEQFF,TGCAGTGCTAGGAACCTAGCGGGGGACCATGAGCAGTTCTTC
TRBV6-2/TRBV6-3,NA,TRBJ2-3,NA,CASIRGQGRGDTQYF,TGTGCCAGCATCCGAGGGCAGGGGAGAGGAGATACGCAGTATTTT
TRBV2,many,TRBJ2-1,NA,CASSEWGENEQFF,TGTGCCAGCAGTGAGTGGGGGGAGAATGAGCAGTTCTTC
TRBV7-9,NA,TRBJ2-7,TRBD1,CASSLAGGDEQYF,TGTGCCAGCAGCTTAGCAGGGGGCGACGAGCAGTACTTC
TRBV3-1,many,TRBJ1-3,NA,CASSQEATGNTIYF,TGTGCCAGCAGCCAAGAGGCAACTGGAAACACCATATATTTT
TRBV20-1,few,TRBJ1-4,TRBD1,CSASSGGKWELFF,TGCAGTGCTAGTTCAGGGGGCAAGTGGGAACTGTTTTTT
TRBV20-1,NA,TRBJ2-5,TRBD2,CSASRLAGGDQETQYF,TGCAGTGCTAGTCGTCTAGCGGGAGGGGACCAAGAGACCCAGTACTTC
TRBV12-3/TRBV12-4,NA,TRBJ1-5,TRBD1,CASSFLRAGGARQPQHF,TGTGCCAGCAGTTTCCTCCGGGCAGGGGGCGCGAGACAGCCCCAGCATTTT
TRBV2,many,TRBJ1-5,NA,CASSQANQPQHF,TGTGCCAGCAGTCAAGCGAATCAGCCCCAGCATTTT
TRBV12-3/TRBV12-4,many,TRBJ2-5,NA,CASRPGLAETQYF,TGTGCCAGCAGGCCGGGTCTGGCAGAGACCCAGTACTTC
TRBV2,many,TRBJ2-5,NA,CASSLGPHQTQYF,TGTGCCAGCAGTCTGGGACCTCACCAGACCCAGTACTTC
TRBV7-8,many,TRBJ1-3,NA,CASSSSWDAGNTIYF,TGTGCCAGCAGCTCCTCGTGGGACGCTGGAAACACCATATATTTT
TRBV20-1,many,TRBJ2-7,TRBD2,CSARGVTSVEQYF,TGCAGTGCTAGAGGGGTAACTAGCGTCGAGCAGTACTTC
TRBV7-3,NA,TRBJ2-3,TRBD2,CASSLGVAGAGTDTQYF,TGTGCCAGCAGCCTGGGAGTAGCGGGAGCAGGGACAGATACGCAGTATTTT
TRBV2,many,TRBJ2-5,TRBD2,CASSPTSVGETQYF,TGTGCCAGCAGCCCTACTAGCGTAGGAGAGACCCAGTACTTC
TRBV12-3/TRBV12-4,many,TRBJ1-2,TRBD1,CASSQDRVEGYTF,TGTGCCAGCAGCCAGGACAGGGTTGAGGGCTACACCTTC
TRBV2,many,TRBJ1-5,NA,CASSERTKGNQPQHF,TGTGCCAGCAGTGAAAGGACAAAGGGCAATCAGCCCCAGCATTTT
TRBV10-1,many,TRBJ1-2,NA,CASSEFGTFGYTF,TGCGCCAGCAGTGAATTCGGGACATTCGGCTACACCTTC
TRBV3-1,many,TRBJ2-2,NA,CASSQGGRTGPNTGELFF,TGTGCCAGCAGCCAGGGAGGACGAACAGGTCCGAACACCGGGGAGCTGTTTTTT
TRBV14,many,TRBJ2-2,TRBD1,CASSPRDRAPTINTGELFF,TGTGCCAGCAGCCCCCGGGACAGGGCCCCCACCATCAACACCGGGGAGCTGTTTTTT
TRBV18,many,TRBJ2-3,TRBD2,CASSRLAVAVSTDTQYF,TGTGCCAGCTCAAGACTAGCGGTAGCGGTGAGCACAGATACGCAGTATTTT
TRBV6-1,many,TRBJ1-1,NA,CASSFGGGRGTEAFF,TGTGCCAGCAGCTTCGGTGGGGGGAGGGGTACTGAAGCTTTCTTT
TRBV5-1,many,TRBJ1-1,TRBD1,CASSLAGQGANTEAFF,TGCGCCAGCAGCTTGGCCGGCCAGGGGGCGAACACTGAAGCTTTCTTT
TRBV6-1,many,TRBJ2-7,NA,CASSPSSLHYEQYF,TGTGCCAGCAGTCCCTCTTCACTTCATTACGAGCAGTACTTC
TRBV28,NA,TRBJ2-7,NA,CASSPGPEGSYEQYF,TGTGCCAGCAGCCCTGGCCCAGAAGGCTCCTACGAGCAGTACTTC
TRBV12-5,many,TRBJ1-2,TRBD1,CASGFSQGGGHYGYTF,TGTGCTAGTGGTTTCTCACAGGGGGGGGGCCACTATGGCTACACCTTC
TRBV7-2,many,TRBJ1-2,NA,CASSLTRRGEDGYTF,TGTGCCAGCAGCCTAACCCGGAGAGGGGAGGATGGCTACACCTTC
TRBV6-1,many,TRBJ2-3,NA,CASSRIPVGATDTQYF,TGTGCCAGCAGCCGCATTCCGGTAGGCGCTACAGATACGCAGTATTTT
TRBV6-1,few,TRBJ1-2,TRBD1,CATAWGTGYGYTF,TGTGCGACTGCCTGGGGGACAGGGTATGGCTACACCTTC
TRBV12-3/TRBV12-4,many,TRBJ1-2,NA,CATSPGYGYTF,TGTGCCACCAGTCCCGGGTACGGCTACACCTTC
TRBV2,many,TRBJ1-2,TRBD1,CASKGTGSYTF,TGTGCCAGCAAGGGGACAGGCTCCTACACCTTC
TRBV4-2,few,TRBJ2-7,TRBD1,CASSQSAGTGTYEQYF,TGTGCCAGCAGCCAGTCTGCGGGGACAGGGACCTACGAGCAGTACTTC
TRBV20-1,many,TRBJ1-5,TRBD1,CSASGTDSNQPQHF,TGCAGTGCTTCCGGGACAGATAGCAATCAGCCCCAGCATTTT
TRBV6-5,many,TRBJ2-1,TRBD1,CASSYSGTGGYEQFF,TGTGCCAGCAGTTACTCTGGGACAGGGGGCTATGAGCAGTTCTTC
TRBV20-1,many,TRBJ1-1,NA,CSARVQSGDTEAFF,TGCAGTGCTAGAGTACAGTCGGGGGACACTGAAGCTTTCTTT
TRBV7-2,many,TRBJ1-1,NA,CASSPPPIKNTEAFF,TGTGCCAGCAGCCCCCCCCCTATTAAGAACACTGAAGCTTTCTTT
TRBV5-1,many,TRBJ1-1,TRBD1,CASSTSGQTSTEAFF,TGCGCCAGCAGCACTTCGGGACAGACAAGCACTGAAGCTTTCTTT
TRBV2,many,TRBJ2-3,NA,CASSTTQGDTQYF,TGTGCCAGCAGTACCACACAGGGAGATACGCAGTATTTT
TRBV4-1,few,TRBJ2-1,TRBD1,CASSRQDRGFHEQFF,TGCGCCAGCAGCCGCCAAGACAGGGGGTTCCATGAGCAGTTCTTC